What follows are 21 T cell receptor beta chains derived from one specimen sequenced in a study of control samples from healthy donors and cancer patients. Generated by immunoSEQ multiplex PCR, the TCRdb table keeps only in-frame clones and is missing some. The sample has under 100,000 clones; about 88% are singletons. The sequencing sample was made of PBMCs. These receptors were taken from a woman in her fifties or sixties with colorectal cancer.

This sequence joins TRBV6-2 or TRBV6-3 and TRBJ1-2, with 8 bases that match TRBD1. Germline CDR1 and CDR2: MNHEY and SVGEGT. The CDR3 loop spans 16 amino acids. V lost 4 bases and J lost 2; bases outside the gene matches: 9. The CDR3 coding sequence is TGTGCCAGCAGTTCTCGGCGGGACAGGATAAACTATGGCTACACCTTC. Encoded protein: CASSSRRDRINYGYTF.

The genes are TRBV6-5 and TRBJ2-3; TRBD2 might be the D (7 bases). The V end was cut by 6 bases, the J end by 4 bases, with 11 bases between. The CDR3 runs to 13 residues. Germline lookup yields CDR1 MNHEY and CDR2 SVGAGI. Here the CDR3 reads CASRTGGADTQYF. CDR3 nucleotides: TGTGCCAGCAGAACGGGGGGCGCAGATACGCAGTATTTT.

V gene TRBV12-3 or TRBV12-4 combines with J gene TRBJ1-1; D ambiguous. CDR3 length: 13 amino acids. The V end was cut by 6 bases, the J end by 1 base, with 9 bases between. DNA for the CDR3: TGTGCCAGCAGACTACACCAGAACACTGAAGCTTTCTTT. Its protein product is CASRLHQNTEAFF.

This chain links TRBV6-5 with TRBJ2-7; D may correspond to TRBD1 or TRBD2 (6 bases each). There are 15 residues in the CDR3. Looked up from germline, CDR1 is MNHEY and CDR2 is SVGAGI. The ends were cut back, 6 bases at V and 0 bases at J, with 15 bases in the middle. CDR3 in amino acids: CASRRGDGSSYEQYV. In nucleotides, the CDR3 is TGTGCCAGCAGGAGGGGGGACGGGAGCTCCTACGAGCAGTACGTC.

The rearrangement links TRBV3-1 (or the pseudogene TRBV3-2) to TRBJ2-4; tentatively, D is TRBD1 (7 bases). V lost 7 bases and J 0 bases, leaving 16 bases between the germline ends. Germline V gene sequence: CDR1 LGHDT, CDR2 YNNKEL (reference sequence). The CDR3 covers 16 residues. The CDR3 reads CASTLRQGLAKNIQYF. DNA of the CDR3: TGTGCCAGCACTCTTAGACAGGGACTAGCCAAAAACATTCAGTACTTC.

The chain employs TRBV11-1 and TRBJ2-3; D may be TRBD2 (6 bases). Trimming cost V 2 bases and J 3 bases, with 12 bases left between them. Germline V lookup: CDR1 SGHAT, CDR2 FQDESV (reference sequence). This CDR3 is built from 15 residues. CDR3 nucleotides: TGTGCCAGCAGCTTATTTGGAGGGGAGACAGATACGCAGTATTTT. Residues: CASSLFGGETDTQYF.

The chain is built from TRBV10-1 and TRBJ2-7; 11 nucleotides agree with TRBD2. The CDR3 loop spans 14 amino acids. Trimming removed 10 bases from V and 4 bases from J; junction bases left unmatched: 9. Germline V CDR1 and CDR2: WNHNN, SYGVQD (reference sequence). CDR3 sequence reads: CATKLAGANYEQYV. The CDR3 bases are TGCGCCACCAAACTAGCGGGGGCAAATTACGAGCAGTACGTC.

In this sample, this clone turned up a few times. The chain links TRBV6-5 to TRBJ1-1; D gene ambiguous. V lost 6 bases and J 0 bases, leaving 8 bases between the germline ends. The CDR3 loop spans 13 amino acids. CDR1 is MNHEY and CDR2 is SVGAGI in the germline V gene. The CDR3 protein is CASSKGLNTEAFF. DNA of the CDR3: TGTGCCAGCAGCAAAGGGTTGAACACTGAAGCTTTCTTT.

The chain is built from TRBV25-1 and TRBJ2-5, with D possibly being TRBD2 (6 bases). Germline lookup yields CDR1 MGHDK and CDR2 SYGVNS. V lost 2 bases and J 3 bases, leaving 16 bases between the germline ends. This CDR3 contains 16 residues. The chain's CDR3 is CASSEGLAGREETQYF. CDR3 DNA: TGTGCCAGCAGTGAAGGACTTGCGGGGAGAGAAGAGACCCAGTACTTC.

As to this clone: Other DNA sequences in this specimen translate into the identical CDR3. The chain has TRBV6-6 and TRBJ1-5; D is unresolved. The CDR3 is made up of 12 amino acids. From germline, CDR1 is MNHNY and CDR2 SVGAGI (reference sequence). V was cut by 4 bases and J by 3 bases, with 4 bases left in between. Here the CDR3 reads CASSSPNQPQHF. The CDR3 DNA reads as TGTGCCAGCAGTTCACCCAATCAGCCCCAGCATTTT.

The CDR3 nucleotides read TGTGCCAGCAGCCAAGGGCTAGGCAATCAGCCCCAGCATTTT. Amino acid sequence: CASSQGLGNQPQHF. The chain recombines TRBV9 with TRBJ1-5; no reliable D call. The CDR3 consists of 14 residues. CDR1 and CDR2 from the germline V gene are SGDLS and YYNGEE. V dropped 4 bases and J dropped 2 bases, with 10 bases sitting between them.

The chain couples TRBV12-5 to TRBJ2-3; TRBD2 matches 10 bases. Germline CDR1 and CDR2: LGHNT and FRNRAP. The CDR3 extends over 18 amino acids. V trimming: 5 bases; J trimming: 5 bases; junction bases outside the gene matches: 16. The CDR3 loop reads CASGPLMKSGGVIDTQYF. Here the CDR3 DNA reads TGTGCTAGTGGTCCACTGATGAAGAGCGGGGGGGTGATAGATACGCAGTATTTT.

This chain joins TRBV30 and TRBJ1-2, with 10 bases identical to TRBD1. Losses at the gene ends were 0 bases for V and 5 bases for J; bases not matched to a gene: 9. Germline lookup yields CDR1 GTSNPN and CDR2 SVGIG (reference sequence). The CDR3 contains 16 residues. Here the CDR3 DNA reads TGTGCCTGGAGTGTTGACAGGGGGCGCGATCGGTATGGCTACACCTTC. Translation gives CAWSVDRGRDRYGYTF.

This CDR3 is CASSLDVGPSGNTIYF. The DNA for the CDR3 is TGTGCCAGCAGCTTAGATGTAGGCCCATCTGGAAACACCATATATTTT. The genes are TRBV7-2 and TRBJ1-3; no definite D call. Germline CDR1 reads SGHTA; CDR2 reads FQGNSA. Trimming removed 1 base from V and 1 base from J, with 11 bases in between. The CDR3 has 16 amino acids.

This chain connects TRBV19 to TRBJ1-3, with D perhaps TRBD1 (6 bases). This CDR3 spans 15 amino acids. Germline lookup yields CDR1 LNHDA and CDR2 SQIVND (reference sequence). Trimming cost V 6 bases and J 2 bases, with 14 bases left between them. The CDR3 region has the DNA TGTGCCAGTAGGACCGTTTCAGGGGCTGGAAACACCATATATTTT. Its translation: CASRTVSGAGNTIYF.

This sequence joins TRBV30 and TRBJ2-1, with a weak D call TRBD2 (5 bases). This CDR3 has 13 residues. Germline V CDR1 and CDR2: GTSNPN, SVGIG (reference sequence). With 0 bases removed from V and 6 bases from J, the gap between germline ends came to 9 bases. This CDR3 reads CAWSVHGVNEQFF. DNA for the CDR3: TGTGCCTGGAGTGTACACGGGGTCAATGAGCAGTTCTTC.

The chain is built from TRBV11-1 and TRBJ1-1, with D unclear. CDR1 and CDR2 from the germline V gene are SGHAT and FQDESV (reference sequence). The CDR3 totals 12 residues. Trimming left V 4 bases short and J 2 bases short, with 5 bases between. Written as DNA, the CDR3 is TGTGCCAGCAGCTGGCGAAACACTGAAGCTTTCTTT. It specifies CASSWRNTEAFF.

The chain combines TRBV5-1 with TRBJ2-3; the D gene is possibly TRBD2 (6 bases). CDR1 SGHRS and CDR2 YFSETQ come from the germline V gene. V lost 4 bases and J 1 base, leaving 10 bases between the germline ends. The CDR3 has 14 residues. This CDR3 reads CASSQSSGTDTQYF. DNA of the CDR3: TGCGCCAGCAGCCAGTCTAGCGGCACAGATACGCAGTATTTT. The entire variable domain, with the rest obtained from reference TRBV5-1 and TRBJ2-3, is as follows: KAGVTQTPRYLIKTRGQQVTLSCSPISGHRSVSWYQQTPGQGLQFLFEYFSETQRNKGNFPGRFSGRQFSNSRSEMNVSTLELGDSALYLCASSQSSGTDTQYFGPGTRLTVL.

The chain carries TRBV6-5 and TRBJ1-6; maybe TRBD1 (5 bases). The CDR3 is made up of 15 amino acids. V lost 7 bases, J lost 13 bases, and 23 bases lay in between. Germline-derived CDR1 and CDR2 are MNHEY and SVGAGI. The CDR3 DNA sequence: TGTGCCAGCACCCCGGACATTGGGGGAAATCGGCCCCTCCACTTT. Translated: CASTPDIGGNRPLHF.

The chain has TRBV4-3 and TRBJ2-1, with TRBD2 matching 11 bases. Germline V gives CDR1 LGHNA, CDR2 YSLEER. The CDR3 runs 15 residues. V was pared by 3 bases and J by 6 bases, with 4 bases of the junction left unmatched. As DNA, the CDR3 is TGCGCCAGCAGCCAGACTAGCGGGGTAGGCAATGAGCAGTTCTTC. It encodes CASSQTSGVGNEQFF.

V usage is TRBV10-3 and J usage is TRBJ1-2; weak D call: TRBD1 (5 bases). Trimming removed 4 bases from V and 6 bases from J, with 15 bases in between. Germline assignment: CDR1 ENHRY and CDR2 SYGVKD. CDR3 length: 14 amino acids. As DNA, the CDR3 is TGTGCCATCAGTGTACGGGGGATAGAGGATGGCTACACCTTC. As protein: CAISVRGIEDGYTF.